This T cell receptor (beta chain) was observed in a study of cytomegalovirus exposure and HLA in healthy donors. Assay used: immunoSEQ multiplex PCR; TCRdb lists only in-frame clones, some missing. Among roughly 330,000 clones, 75% to 90% were seen once, and the ten largest hold 1% to 1.5%. Germline V gives CDR1 SGHRS, CDR2 YFSETQ. V lost 4 bases, J lost 10 bases, and 10 bases stayed unmatched. This CDR3 is built from 15 residues. The donors were members of the validation cohort comprising approximately 120 subjects, separate from the roughly 670-subject first cohort. Sequencing used PBMCs. The sequence derives from a woman in her twenties or thirties in good health and CMV-seropositive. The chain joins TRBV5-1 to TRBJ2-1; 11 nucleotides align to TRBD2. The CDR3 nucleotides read TGCGCCAGCAGCGCTACTAGCGGGGGTCCCTGGGAGCAGTTCTTC. This gives the protein CASSATSGGPWEQFF. Complete variable domain (other parts from reference TRBV5-1 and TRBJ2-1): KAGVTQTPRYLIKTRGQQVTLSCSPISGHRSVSWYQQTPGQGLQFLFEYFSETQRNKGNFPGRFSGRQFSNSRSEMNVSTLELGDSALYLCASSATSGGPWEQFFGPGTRLTVL.